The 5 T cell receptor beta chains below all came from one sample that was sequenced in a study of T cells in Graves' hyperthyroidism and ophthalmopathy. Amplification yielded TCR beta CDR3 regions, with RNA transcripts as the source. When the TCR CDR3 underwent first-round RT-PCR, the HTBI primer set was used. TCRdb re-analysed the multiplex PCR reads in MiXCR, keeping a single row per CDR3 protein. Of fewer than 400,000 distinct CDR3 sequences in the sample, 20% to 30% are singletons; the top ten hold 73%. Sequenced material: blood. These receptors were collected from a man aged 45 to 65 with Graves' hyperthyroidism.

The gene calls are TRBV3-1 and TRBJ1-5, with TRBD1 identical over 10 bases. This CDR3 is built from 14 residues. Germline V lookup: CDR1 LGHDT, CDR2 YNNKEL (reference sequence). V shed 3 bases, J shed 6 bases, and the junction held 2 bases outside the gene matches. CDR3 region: CASSHGTGVQPQHF. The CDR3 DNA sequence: TGTGCCAGCAGCCACGGGACAGGGGTTCAGCCCCAGCATTTT.

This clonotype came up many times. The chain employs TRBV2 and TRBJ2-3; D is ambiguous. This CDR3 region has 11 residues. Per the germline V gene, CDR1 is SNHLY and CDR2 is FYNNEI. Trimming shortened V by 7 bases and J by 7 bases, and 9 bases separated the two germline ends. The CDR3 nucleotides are TGTGCCAGCAAGATCGTATATACGCAGTATTTT. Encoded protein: CASKIVYTQYF. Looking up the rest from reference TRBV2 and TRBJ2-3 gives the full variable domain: EPEVTQTPSHQVTQMGQEVILRCVPISNHLYFYWYRQILGQKVEFLVSFYNNEISEKSEIFDDQFSVERPDGSNFTLKIRSTKLEDSAMYFCASKIVYTQYFGPGTRLTVL.

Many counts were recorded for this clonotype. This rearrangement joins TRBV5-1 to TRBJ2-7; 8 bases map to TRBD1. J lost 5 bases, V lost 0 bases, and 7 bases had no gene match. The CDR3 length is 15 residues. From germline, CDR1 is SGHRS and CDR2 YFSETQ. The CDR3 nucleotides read TGCGCCAGCAGCTTGGCGGGGCAGGGGGCGAACGAGCAGTACTTC. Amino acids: CASSLAGQGANEQYF.

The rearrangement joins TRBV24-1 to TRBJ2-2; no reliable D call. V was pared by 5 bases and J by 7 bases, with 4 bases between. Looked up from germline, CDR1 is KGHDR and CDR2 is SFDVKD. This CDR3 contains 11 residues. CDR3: CATSANGELFF. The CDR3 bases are TGTGCCACCAGTGCCAACGGGGAGCTGTTTTTT.

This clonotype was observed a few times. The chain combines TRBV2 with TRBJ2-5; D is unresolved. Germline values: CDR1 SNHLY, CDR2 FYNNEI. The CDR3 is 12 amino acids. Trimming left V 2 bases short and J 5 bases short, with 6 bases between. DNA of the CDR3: TGTGCCAGCAGTGAATATGGCGAGACCCAGTACTTC. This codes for CASSEYGETQYF.